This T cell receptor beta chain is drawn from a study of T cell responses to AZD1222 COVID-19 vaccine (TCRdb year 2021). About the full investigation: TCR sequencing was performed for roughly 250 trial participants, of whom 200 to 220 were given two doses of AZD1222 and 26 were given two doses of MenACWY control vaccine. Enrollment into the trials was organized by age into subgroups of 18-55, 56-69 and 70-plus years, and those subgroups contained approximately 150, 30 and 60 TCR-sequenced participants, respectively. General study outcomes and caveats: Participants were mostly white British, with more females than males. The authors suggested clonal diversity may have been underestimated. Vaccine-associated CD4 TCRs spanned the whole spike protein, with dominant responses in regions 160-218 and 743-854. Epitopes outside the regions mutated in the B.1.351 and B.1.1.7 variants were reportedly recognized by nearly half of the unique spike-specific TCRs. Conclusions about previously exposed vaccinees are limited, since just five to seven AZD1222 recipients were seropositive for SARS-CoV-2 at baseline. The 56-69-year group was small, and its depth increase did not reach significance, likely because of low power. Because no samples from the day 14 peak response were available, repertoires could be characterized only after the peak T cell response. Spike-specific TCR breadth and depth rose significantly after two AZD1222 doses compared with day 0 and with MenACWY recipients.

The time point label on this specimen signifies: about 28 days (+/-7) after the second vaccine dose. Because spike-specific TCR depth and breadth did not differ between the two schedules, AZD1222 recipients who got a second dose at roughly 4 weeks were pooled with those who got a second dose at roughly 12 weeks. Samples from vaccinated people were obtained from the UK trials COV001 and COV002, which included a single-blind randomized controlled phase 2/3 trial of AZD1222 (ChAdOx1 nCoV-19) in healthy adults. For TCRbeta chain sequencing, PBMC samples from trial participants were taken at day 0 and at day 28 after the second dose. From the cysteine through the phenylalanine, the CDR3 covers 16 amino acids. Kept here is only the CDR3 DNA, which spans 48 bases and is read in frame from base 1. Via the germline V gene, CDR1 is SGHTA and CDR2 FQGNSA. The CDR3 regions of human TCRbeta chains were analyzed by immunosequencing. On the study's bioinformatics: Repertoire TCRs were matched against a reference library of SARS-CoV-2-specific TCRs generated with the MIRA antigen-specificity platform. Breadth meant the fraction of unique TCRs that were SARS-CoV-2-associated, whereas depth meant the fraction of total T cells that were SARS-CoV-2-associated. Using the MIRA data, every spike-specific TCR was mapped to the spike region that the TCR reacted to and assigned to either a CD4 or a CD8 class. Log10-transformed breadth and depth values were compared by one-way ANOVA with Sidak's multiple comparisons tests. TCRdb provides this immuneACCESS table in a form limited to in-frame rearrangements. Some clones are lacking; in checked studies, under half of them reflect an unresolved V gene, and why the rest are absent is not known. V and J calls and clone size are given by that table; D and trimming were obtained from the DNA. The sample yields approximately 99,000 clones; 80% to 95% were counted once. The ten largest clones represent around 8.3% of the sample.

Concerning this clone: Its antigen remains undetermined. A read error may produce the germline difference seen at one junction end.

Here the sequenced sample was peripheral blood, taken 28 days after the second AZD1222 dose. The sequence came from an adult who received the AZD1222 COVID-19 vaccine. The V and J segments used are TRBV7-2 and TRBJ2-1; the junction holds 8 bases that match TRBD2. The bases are TGTGCCAGCATCTTAGTCTCGGGAGGGAGCTACAATGAGCAGTTCTTC. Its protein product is CASILVSGGSYNEQFF.